The clone carrying this T cell receptor beta chain was seen many times. Its target is not known. It was RNA transcripts that yielded the amplified TCR beta CDR3 regions. TCR CDR3 underwent first-round RT-PCR with the HTBI primer set. TCRdb recomputed calls from the multiplex PCR reads with MiXCR, one row per CDR3 protein. The sample lists under 300,000 distinct CDR3 sequences, 13% to 15% seen once, with roughly 30% in the top ten. Every diagnosis used clinical symptoms, serum thyroxine and TRAb, thyroid ultrasound and orbital computed tomography. Source material for PBMCs was more than 7.5 ml fresh peripheral blood. This sample is drawn from a study of T cells in Graves' hyperthyroidism and ophthalmopathy. Study-level results: It was a median approximately 7.1 months before onset that the model predicted ophthalmopathy.

Trimming shortened V by 5 bases and J by 7 bases, and 14 bases separated the two germline ends. The CDR3 consists of 14 residues. CDR1 and CDR2 (germline): MNHNS, SASEGT. The chain employs TRBV6-1 and TRBJ1-4, with D uncertain. The sequence derives from a woman in her fifties or sixties with Graves' hyperthyroidism that later progressed to Graves' ophthalmopathy. What was sequenced was blood. The CDR3 DNA is TGTGCCAGCAGTTCCCTACCACAGTCTGAAAAACTGTTTTTT. Translated, it gives CASSSLPQSEKLFF.